The 22 T cell receptor beta chains reported below all come from one sample, sequenced in a study of T-cell reconstitution after alpha-beta-depleted transplantation in children. As it was prepared, the TCRbeta library received unique molecular identifiers. Via MiXCR, TCRdb re-called the PCR reads, giving one row per CDR3 protein. The table has around 700,000 distinct CDR3 sequences, roughly 14% seen once. The sequencing used PBMCs, collected before TCRalphabeta/CD19-depleted stem cell transplant. The origin of the receptors is a girl aged 2 to 9 with congenital amegakaryocytic thrombocytopenia, due to receive a stem cell transplant.

This rearrangement joins TRBV7-9 to TRBJ2-4; unclear D gene. Per the germline V gene, CDR1 is SEHNR and CDR2 is FQNEAQ (reference sequence). Deletions cut 5 bases from V and 0 bases from J, with 11 bases between. The CDR3 sequence is 15 residues long. As DNA, the CDR3 is TGTGCCAGCAGCAATCCCGGGCTAGCCAAAAACATTCAGTACTTC. It specifies CASSNPGLAKNIQYF. The full variable domain, with the rest looked up from reference TRBV7-9 and TRBJ2-4, is DTGVSQNPRHKITKRGQNVTFRCDPISEHNRLYWYRQTLGQGPEFLTYFQNEAQLEKSRLLSDRFSAERPKGSFSTLEIQRTEQGDSAMYLCASSNPGLAKNIQYFGAGTRLSVL.

This clonotype was recorded many times. The chain couples TRBV20-1 to TRBJ1-1; D is unresolved. V gave up 3 bases and J gave up 4 bases, with 15 bases separating them. This CDR3 has 14 amino acids. The germline CDR1 and CDR2 sequences are DFQATT and SNEGSKA (reference sequence). CDR3 sequence reads: CSASLPPRGTEAFF. The CDR3 nucleotides read TGCAGTGCTAGCCTACCGCCCCGAGGCACTGAAGCTTTCTTT.

In this sample, this clonotype turned up many times. The rearrangement joins TRBV5-5 to TRBJ1-4; D remains unclear. The germline V gene encodes CDR1 SGHKS and CDR2 YYEKEE (reference sequence). The CDR3 contains 15 residues. V was shortened by 0 bases and J by 4 bases, with 10 bases between the two germline ends. The CDR3 sequence is CASSLVTWGNEKLFF. CDR3 DNA: TGTGCCAGCAGCTTGGTAACCTGGGGTAATGAAAAACTGTTTTTT. The full variable domain, in which reference TRBV5-5 and TRBJ1-4 provide the parts outside the CDR3, is DAGVTQSPTHLIKTRGQQVTLRCSPISGHKSVSWYQQVLGQGPQFIFQYYEKEERGRGNFPDRFSARQFPNYSSELNVNALLLGDSALYLCASSLVTWGNEKLFFGSGTQLSVL.

CDR3 in DNA: TGCAGCGTCTTTCCAGGACTAAGGTGGAACAATGAGCAGTTCTTC. This translates into CSVFPGLRWNNEQFF. This chain joins TRBV29-1 and TRBJ2-1; the D gene is possibly TRBD2 (6 bases). The CDR3 extends over 15 amino acids. The germline V and J ends were trimmed by 6 bases and 5 bases, with 20 bases remaining between them. The germline V gene has CDR1 SQVTM and CDR2 ANQGSEA.

This clonotype was counted between two and nine times. The J gene is TRBJ2-1, the V gene TRBV20-1; TRBD2 matches 8 bases. Germline V CDR1 and CDR2: DFQATT, SNEGSKA (reference sequence). CDR3 length: 16 amino acids. The V gene end was trimmed by 0 bases and the J gene end by 7 bases; junction bases not matched to a gene: 11. Here the CDR3 reads CSARDRTGTRQNEQFF. The CDR3 nucleotides read TGCAGTGCTAGAGATCGTACGGGGACTAGACAAAATGAGCAGTTCTTC.

The V gene is TRBV27, the J gene TRBJ2-1; possibly TRBD1 or TRBD2 for D (5 bases each). V dropped 5 bases and J dropped 6 bases, with 17 bases sitting between them. CDR3 length equals 15 residues. The germline gives CDR1 MNHEY, CDR2 SMNVEV (reference sequence). The CDR3 here is CASSPTLTGTNEQFF. The CDR3 nucleotides read TGTGCCAGCAGTCCAACGCTTACCGGGACCAATGAGCAGTTCTTC.

This clonotype was observed a few times. The V gene is TRBV12-5, the J gene TRBJ2-3; 7 nucleotides line up with TRBD1. The CDR3 is 16 amino acids. V trimming: 4 bases; J trimming: 2 bases; junction bases outside the gene matches: 9. CDR1 LGHNT and CDR2 FRNRAP come from the germline V gene. This CDR3 reads CASGSPRDSNTDTQYF. CDR3 DNA sequence: TGTGCTAGTGGTTCACCCCGGGACAGTAACACAGATACGCAGTATTTT.

This clonotype was seen many times. The chain couples TRBV6-1 to TRBJ2-1; TRBD2 matches 8 bases. The V segment lost 6 bases and the J segment 5 bases; nucleotides outside the gene matches: 9. Per germline, CDR1 MNHNS and CDR2 SASEGT. This CDR3 has 15 amino acids. The DNA for the CDR3 is TGTGCCAGCAGACCCAGCGGGAGAGTCGACAATGAGCAGTTCTTC. It is translated as CASRPSGRVDNEQFF.

This clonotype was seen ten or more times. The chain has TRBV5-6 and TRBJ2-1; 10 bases align to TRBD2. The V gene end was trimmed by 4 bases and the J gene end by 9 bases; junction bases not matched to a gene: 10. CDR1 and CDR2 (germline): SGHDT, YYEEEE. This CDR3 is built from 15 residues. The CDR3 here is CASSQGLADSGEQFF. CDR3 bases: TGTGCCAGCAGCCAAGGACTAGCGGATAGCGGTGAGCAGTTCTTC.

This clonotype was recorded at least ten times. The V call is TRBV7-2, the J call TRBJ2-3, with unresolved D. The germline gives CDR1 SGHTA, CDR2 FQGNSA. Trimming pared 2 bases from V and 2 bases from J, leaving 11 bases between. The CDR3 contains 15 residues. The CDR3: CASSLRETFTDTQYF. The CDR3, as DNA: TGTGCCAGCAGCTTACGCGAGACCTTCACAGATACGCAGTATTTT.

This clonotype was counted between two and nine times. The chain uses TRBV5-1 and TRBJ2-7; TRBD1 is a possible D gene (6 bases). Trimming left V 0 bases short and J 3 bases short, with 13 bases between. Germline CDR1 is SGHRS and CDR2 is YFSETQ. CDR3 length: 15 residues. The CDR3 DNA is TGCGCCAGCAGCTTGGCCGGGACAACCTACTACGAGCAGTACTTC. Its protein is CASSLAGTTYYEQYF.

V is TRBV12-3 or TRBV12-4 and J is TRBJ1-5; D not resolved. The CDR3 spans 14 residues. V was shortened by 5 bases and J by 3 bases, with 11 bases between the two germline ends. CDR3 in amino acids: CASSPRTNNQPQHF. CDR3 nucleotides: TGTGCCAGCAGTCCACGGACCAACAATCAGCCCCAGCATTTT.

Ten or more counts support this clonotype. The rearrangement uses TRBV12-3 or TRBV12-4 and TRBJ1-4; D is perhaps TRBD1 (5 bases). This CDR3 is 11 amino acids long. The V gene lost 6 bases and the J gene lost 11 bases, with 10 bases spanning the gap. CDR3 in amino acids: CASRSGTKLFF. The DNA of the CDR3 is TGTGCCAGCAGGTCCGGGACGAAACTGTTTTTT.

V usage is TRBV29-1 and J usage is TRBJ2-7; 9 bases align to TRBD2. The junction had 8 bases not matched to a gene; V was cut back by 4 bases and J by 1 base. From germline, CDR1 is SQVTM and CDR2 ANQGSEA. The CDR3 has 15 residues. The CDR3 spells CSVVGAGGGSYEQYF. The CDR3, as DNA: TGCAGCGTTGTTGGAGCGGGAGGTGGGTCCTACGAGCAGTACTTC.

The gene calls are TRBV20-1 and TRBJ2-7, with a tentative D call TRBD1 (6 bases). CDR1 is DFQATT and CDR2 is SNEGSKA in the germline V gene (reference sequence). The ends were cut back, 5 bases at V and 0 bases at J, with 17 bases in the middle. CDR3 length: 15 residues. CDR3 protein: CSALSPRTVSYEQYF. The CDR3, as DNA: TGCAGTGCTTTGAGTCCCCGGACAGTCTCCTACGAGCAGTACTTC.

This chain joins TRBV12-3 or TRBV12-4 and TRBJ2-1; 7 bases match TRBD2. V gave up 3 bases and J gave up 7 bases; unmatched junction bases: 9. The CDR3 covers 15 residues. DNA of the CDR3: TGTGCCAGCAGTTTGTCTCAGGGACTATTAAATGAGCAGTTCTTC. It encodes CASSLSQGLLNEQFF.

The J gene is TRBJ2-2, the V gene TRBV3-1; either TRBD1 or TRBD2 may supply D (5 bases each). The CDR3 has 16 amino acids. V was clipped by 2 bases and J by 8 bases, with 18 bases between them. The germline V gene has CDR1 LGHDT and CDR2 YNNKEL (reference sequence). Here the CDR3 DNA reads TGTGCCAGCAGCCAAATCGCTTCGGCAGGGACGGGGGAGCTGTTTTTT. Translated, it gives CASSQIASAGTGELFF.

A note on this clonotype: A much larger clone differs by one base, so this may be a read error. The chain couples TRBV4-1 to TRBJ1-3; no clear D. The CDR3 totals 15 residues. Germline V lookup: CDR1 MGHRA, CDR2 YSYEKL. In DNA form, the CDR3 reads TGCGCCAGCAACCAAGTCCCGGGTAATGGAAACACCATATATTTT. Its translation is CASNQVPGNGNTIYF.

The chain has TRBV29-1 and TRBJ2-5; no clear D. Trimming left V 4 bases short and J 5 bases short, with 11 bases between. The CDR3 covers 12 residues. Germline loops: CDR1 SQVTM, CDR2 ANQGSEA. The CDR3 nucleotides are TGCAGCGTTGGCGTGGACCGGGAGACCCAGTACTTC. Amino acid sequence: CSVGVDRETQYF.

In DNA, the CDR3 is TGCAGTGCTACCAGCGTGGCCGGTTCCTACGAGCAGTACTTC. Translation: CSATSVAGSYEQYF. The chain joins TRBV20-1 to TRBJ2-7, with D hard to call. V was trimmed by 4 bases and J by 1 base, leaving 14 bases between them. The CDR3 is 14 residues long. Germline-derived CDR1 and CDR2 are DFQATT and SNEGSKA (reference sequence).

This clonotype turned up a few times. This may come from a read error, since a much larger clone is one base off. The chain is built from TRBV27 and TRBJ2-2, with 12 bases that match TRBD2. Germline CDR1 MNHEY, CDR2 SMNVEV (reference sequence). The length of the CDR3 is 15 residues. The CDR3 nucleotides are TGTGCCAGCAGTTGGACTAGCGGGAACTCCGGGGAGCTGTTTTTT. It yields the protein CASSWTSGNSGELFF.

This clonotype was found many times. V is TRBV29-1 and J is TRBJ2-5; D is unresolved. Germline V lookup: CDR1 SQVTM, CDR2 ANQGSEA. Between the trimmed V and J ends, which lost 7 bases and 2 bases, there was a span of 14 bases. The CDR3 runs 13 residues. CDR3 region: CSADGQLQETQYF. CDR3 DNA: TGCAGCGCCGACGGGCAGCTTCAAGAGACCCAGTACTTC.